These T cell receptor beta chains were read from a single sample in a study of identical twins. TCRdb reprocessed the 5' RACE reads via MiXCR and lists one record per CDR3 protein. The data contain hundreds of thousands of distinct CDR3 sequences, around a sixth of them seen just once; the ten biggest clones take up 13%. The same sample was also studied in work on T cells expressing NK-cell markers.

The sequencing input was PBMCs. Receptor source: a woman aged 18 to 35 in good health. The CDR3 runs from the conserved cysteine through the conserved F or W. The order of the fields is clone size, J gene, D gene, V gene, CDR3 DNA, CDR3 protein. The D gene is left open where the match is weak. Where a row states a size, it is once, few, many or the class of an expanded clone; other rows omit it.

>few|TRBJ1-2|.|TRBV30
TGTGCCTGGAGTGTACAGGGCTACACCTTC
CAWSVQGYTF
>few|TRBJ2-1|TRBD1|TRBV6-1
TGTGCCAGCAGCACAGGGGAGTTATACAATGAGCAGTTCTTC
CASSTGELYNEQFF
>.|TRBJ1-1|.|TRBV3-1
TGTGCCAGCAGCCCTCGAAGCCAGAACACTGAAGCTTTCTTT
CASSPRSQNTEAFF
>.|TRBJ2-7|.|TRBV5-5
TGTGCCAGCAGCCCTGGCCTCCTCTACGAGGAGTACTTC
CASSPGLLYEEYF
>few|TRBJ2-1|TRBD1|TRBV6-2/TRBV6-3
TGTGCCAGCAGTCGTCCCACAGGGGCCTCTGACAATGAGCAGTTCTTC
CASSRPTGASDNEQFF
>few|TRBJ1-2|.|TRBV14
TGTGCCAGCAGCCAAGATCTGAGGGCCTATGGCTACACCTTC
CASSQDLRAYGYTF
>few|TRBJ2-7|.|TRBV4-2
TGTGCCAGCAGCCAAGTTGGGGGGAACGAGCAGTACTTC
CASSQVGGNEQYF
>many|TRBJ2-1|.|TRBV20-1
TGCAGTGCTAGAGATATGAGCTCCTACAATGAGCAGTTCTTC
CSARDMSSYNEQFF
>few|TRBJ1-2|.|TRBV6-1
TGTGCCAGCAGGATCACAGGGAGCTATGGCTACACCTTC
CASRITGSYGYTF
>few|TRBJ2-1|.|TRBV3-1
TGTGCCAGCAGCCATGGGACTCTAGGGCGAGGTGAGCAGTTCTTC
CASSHGTLGRGEQFF
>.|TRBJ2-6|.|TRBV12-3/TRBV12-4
TGTGCCAGCACCGGCGAGGGGGCCAACGTCCTGACTTTC
CASTGEGANVLTF
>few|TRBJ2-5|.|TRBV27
TGTGCCAGCAGTTTAGTAGCGGAGGGATTGGAGACCCAGTACTTC
CASSLVAEGLETQYF
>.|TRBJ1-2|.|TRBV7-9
TGTGCCAGCAGCTACCTCGGTTCGCAGACGAACAATGGCTACACCTTC
CASSYLGSQTNNGYTF
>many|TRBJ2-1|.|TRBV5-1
TGCGCCAGCAGCTTGGAGGTGTTGGATGAGCAGTTCTTC
CASSLEVLDEQFF
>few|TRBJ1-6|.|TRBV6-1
TGTGCCAGCAGTAAAATATCGGTCTCGTCTTCACCCCTCCACTTT
CASSKISVSSSPLHF
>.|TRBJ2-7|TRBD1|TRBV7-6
TGTGCCAGCAGCTTTATCCGGGACAGGGTGGACGAGCAGTACTTC
CASSFIRDRVDEQYF
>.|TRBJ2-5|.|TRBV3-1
TGTGCCAGCAGCCAAGATCCGGGGTGGGGGACCCAGTACTTC
CASSQDPGWGTQYF